The 20 T cell receptor beta chains given below trace back to one sample, sequenced in a study of CD8+ T cells in alopecia areata. Following extraction, RNA underwent reverse transcription to cDNA, which served as the sequencing template. The data were produced by immunoSEQ multiplex PCR, yet TCRdb's version contains in-frame clones alone and is incomplete. The sample includes just over 150,000 clones, around 55% of them seen just once. Specimen: CD8+ T cells sorted from blood, collected at week 0. The receptor set was obtained from a human donor with alopecia areata.

This sequence joins TRBV29-1 and TRBJ2-7, with TRBD1 as a possible D gene (6 bases). The germline V gene encodes CDR1 SQVTM and CDR2 ANQGSEA. The CDR3 is 11 amino acids. V was pared by 6 bases and J by 3 bases, with 9 bases between. The CDR3: CSVRGNYEQYF. The CDR3 bases are TGCAGCGTAAGGGGGAACTACGAGCAGTACTTC.

This clone occurred a few times. V usage is TRBV9 and J usage is TRBJ1-1; 7 bases fit TRBD1. The J segment lost 4 bases and the V segment lost 4 bases, leaving 10 bases of the junction unmatched. The CDR3 consists of 15 residues. The germline gives CDR1 SGDLS, CDR2 YYNGEE. The CDR3 DNA reads as TGTGCCAGCAGCCTAGGTCTAGGGGGCCGCACTGAAGCTTTCTTT. This codes for CASSLGLGGRTEAFF.

This chain links TRBV19 with TRBJ1-1, with D possibly TRBD1 on 6 matching bases. The length of the CDR3 is 13 residues. Trimming stripped 6 bases from V and 5 bases from J, with 13 bases between. From germline, CDR1 is LNHDA and CDR2 SQIVND (reference sequence). The CDR3 region is CASRGNRVTEAFF. In DNA form, the CDR3 reads TGTGCCAGTAGGGGGAACAGGGTAACTGAAGCTTTCTTT.

This rearrangement joins TRBV5-1 to TRBJ2-7; possible D gene TRBD2, 7 bases. This CDR3 contains 16 residues. Trimming cost V 4 bases and J 2 bases, with 19 bases left between them. Germline CDR1 and CDR2: SGHRS and YFSETQ. The CDR3 loop is CASSIGGLAGAYEQYF. As DNA, the CDR3 is TGCGCCAGCAGCATCGGGGGGCTCGCCGGCGCCTACGAGCAGTACTTC.

The genes are TRBV29-1 and TRBJ1-2; 8 bases match TRBD1. The V gene end was trimmed by 4 bases and the J gene end by 7 bases; junction bases not matched to a gene: 14. Germline V CDR1 and CDR2: SQVTM, ANQGSEA. The CDR3 length is 15 residues. The CDR3 is CSVGLGQGASIGYTF. CDR3 bases: TGCAGCGTTGGTCTGGGGCAGGGGGCCAGTATTGGCTACACCTTC.

The chain links TRBV30 to TRBJ2-7; TRBD1 agrees at 7 bases. CDR1 and CDR2 from the germline V gene are GTSNPN and SVGIG (reference sequence). The CDR3 runs 15 residues. Losses at the gene ends were 5 bases for V and 0 bases for J; bases not matched to a gene: 10. DNA of the CDR3: TGTGCCTGGGAAGATCCGGGACAGAGCTCCTACGAGCAGTACTTC. It specifies CAWEDPGQSSYEQYF.

V usage is TRBV30 and J usage is TRBJ2-1; no firm D call. With 5 bases removed from V and 7 bases from J, the gap between germline ends came to 12 bases. Germline V gene sequence: CDR1 GTSNPN, CDR2 SVGIG (reference sequence). The CDR3 length is 12 residues. This chain's CDR3 is CAWAPPGNEQFF. CDR3 DNA sequence: TGTGCCTGGGCCCCGCCGGGTAATGAGCAGTTCTTC. The full variable domain, completed using reference TRBV30 and TRBJ2-1, is SQTIHQWPATLVQPVGSPLSLECTVEGTSNPNLYWYRQAAGRGLQLLFYSVGIGQISSEVPQNLSASRPQDRQFILSSKKLLLSDSGFYLCAWAPPGNEQFFGPGTRLTVL.

A few counts support this clone. The rearrangement uses TRBV29-1 and TRBJ1-1; TRBD1 aligns across 8 bases. The CDR3 has 13 amino acids. The J segment lost 4 bases and the V segment lost 6 bases, leaving 7 bases of the junction unmatched. CDR1 is SQVTM, CDR2 ANQGSEA, per germline. This CDR3 is CSVNTGGSTEAFF. The CDR3 DNA follows: TGCAGCGTCAACACAGGGGGAAGCACTGAAGCTTTCTTT.

This clone was counted a single time. The rearrangement uses TRBV30 and TRBJ1-1; D remains unclear. The CDR3 extends over 13 amino acids. Germline CDR1 and CDR2: GTSNPN and SVGIG (reference sequence). The germline V and J ends were trimmed by 0 bases and 7 bases, with 12 bases remaining between them. The CDR3 sequence: CAWSVLMESEAFF. CDR3 coding DNA: TGTGCCTGGAGTGTACTGATGGAAAGTGAAGCTTTCTTT.

In its sample, this clone was seen once. The chain is built from TRBV2 and TRBJ1-1, with D possibly matching TRBD1 (5 bases). In germline, CDR1 is SNHLY, CDR2 FYNNEI. This CDR3 comprises 14 residues. The V gene lost 8 bases and the J gene lost 3 bases, with 16 bases spanning the gap. CDR3 region: CASDWGEGYTEAFF. The CDR3 DNA reads as TGTGCCAGCGATTGGGGGGAGGGATACACTGAAGCTTTCTTT.

Only one count was recorded for this clone. This chain joins TRBV29-1 and TRBJ1-1; D gene unclear. V lost 4 bases, J lost 8 bases, and 20 bases lay in between. From germline, CDR1 is SQVTM and CDR2 ANQGSEA. The CDR3 consists of 14 residues. CDR3 sequence reads: CSVVSLLGPKEAFF. CDR3 DNA sequence: TGCAGCGTTGTCTCTCTTTTGGGCCCCAAGGAAGCTTTCTTT.

The chain is built from TRBV27 and TRBJ2-6; D uncertain. The V end was cut by 0 bases, the J end by 1 base, with 13 bases between. The germline CDR1 and CDR2 sequences are MNHEY and SMNVEV (reference sequence). The CDR3 sequence is 18 residues long. CDR3 nucleotide sequence: TGTGCCAGCAGTTTATCGGCGCAGGCCTCTTCTGGGGCCAACGTCCTGACTTTC. Its protein product is CASSLSAQASSGANVLTF.

The rearrangement uses TRBV30 and TRBJ2-7; D unresolved. Germline CDR1 is GTSNPN and CDR2 is SVGIG (reference sequence). Trimming shortened V by 7 bases and J by 13 bases, and 20 bases separated the two germline ends. This CDR3 comprises 11 residues. CDR3 sequence (DNA): TGTGCCTTGGATTTGACCGCCGGGCGTTACTTC. Amino acids: CALDLTAGRYF.

This clone was seen a few times. The J gene is TRBJ2-1, the V gene TRBV15; 7 bases match TRBD2. CDR3 length: 15 amino acids. Germline trimming cut 3 bases from V and 0 bases from J; bases unmatched to any gene: 2. Germline V CDR1 and CDR2: LNHNV, YYDKDF (reference sequence). DNA of the CDR3: TGTGCCACCAGCAGCGGGGGGTCCTCCTACAATGAGCAGTTCTTC. Its translation is CATSSGGSSYNEQFF.

The chain joins TRBV10-3 to TRBJ2-4; TRBD2 agrees at 8 bases. V lost 4 bases to trimming and J lost 6 bases; unmatched junction nucleotides: 8. The germline CDR1 and CDR2 sequences are ENHRY and SYGVKD. The CDR3 is 15 residues long. CDR3 nucleotides: TGTGCCATCAGTGGGAGGCGGGGGGCTCTAAACATTCAGTACTTC. Translating gives CAISGRRGALNIQYF.

This clone was recorded a few times. This rearrangement joins TRBV29-1 to TRBJ1-4; D ambiguous. Trimming removed 6 bases at V and 10 bases at J, with 18 bases between. Germline V lookup: CDR1 SQVTM, CDR2 ANQGSEA. The length of the CDR3 is 13 residues. CDR3 coding DNA: TGCAGCGTGCACGGAGGTCCCTCTGGAAAACTGTTTTTT. Protein: CSVHGGPSGKLFF.

This clone came up a few times. The gene calls are TRBV7-6 and TRBJ1-4, with TRBD1 matching 7 bases. CDR3 size: 15 residues. Germline V CDR1 and CDR2: SGHVS, FNYEAQ. V lost 1 base and J lost 5; bases outside the gene matches: 4. The CDR3 protein is CASSLGDSQNEKLFF. The CDR3 coding sequence is TGTGCCAGCAGCTTAGGGGACAGCCAAAATGAAAAACTGTTTTTT.

The rearrangement joins TRBV15 to TRBJ1-2, with 7 bases aligning to TRBD1. Trimming at V came to 4 bases and at J to 5 bases, leaving 7 bases not matched to a gene. CDR1 and CDR2 (germline): LNHNV, YYDKDF (reference sequence). This CDR3 spans 14 amino acids. CDR3 in amino acids: CATSTIQGPYGYTF. The CDR3 DNA follows: TGTGCCACCAGCACCATACAGGGGCCGTATGGCTACACCTTC.

This clone has only a few counts. The chain recombines TRBV29-1 with TRBJ2-7, with 7 nucleotides matching TRBD1. The CDR3 extends over 13 amino acids. The ends lost 6 bases at V and 4 bases at J; junction bases unmatched: 9. Looked up from germline, CDR1 is SQVTM and CDR2 is ANQGSEA. In nucleotides, the CDR3 is TGCAGCGTGAAAACAGGGGTCGGGTACGAGCAGTACTTC. Residues: CSVKTGVGYEQYF.

The chain combines TRBV29-1 with TRBJ1-1, with 7 nucleotides matching TRBD1. In germline, CDR1 is SQVTM, CDR2 ANQGSEA. The CDR3 covers 12 residues. The V and J ends lost 7 bases and 7 bases, in that order; junction bases with no gene match: 9. The CDR3 loop reads CSARDGTVEAFF. The DNA of the CDR3 is TGCAGCGCTAGAGATGGGACAGTTGAAGCTTTCTTT.